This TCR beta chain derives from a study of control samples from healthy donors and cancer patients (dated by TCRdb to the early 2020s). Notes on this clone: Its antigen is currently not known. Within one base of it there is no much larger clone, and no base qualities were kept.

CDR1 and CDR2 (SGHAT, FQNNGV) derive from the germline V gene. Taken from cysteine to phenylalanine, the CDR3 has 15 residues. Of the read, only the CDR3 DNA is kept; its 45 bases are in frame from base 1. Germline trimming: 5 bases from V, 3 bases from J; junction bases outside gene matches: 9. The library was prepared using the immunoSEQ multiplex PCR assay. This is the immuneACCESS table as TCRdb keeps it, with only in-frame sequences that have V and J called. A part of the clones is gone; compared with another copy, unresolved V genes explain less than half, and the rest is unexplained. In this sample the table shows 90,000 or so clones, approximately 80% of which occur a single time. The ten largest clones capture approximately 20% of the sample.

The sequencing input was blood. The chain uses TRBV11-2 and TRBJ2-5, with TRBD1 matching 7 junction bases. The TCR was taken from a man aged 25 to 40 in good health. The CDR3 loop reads CASSARQGSKETQYF. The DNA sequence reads TGTGCCAGCAGCGCAAGACAGGGTAGTAAAGAGACCCAGTACTTC. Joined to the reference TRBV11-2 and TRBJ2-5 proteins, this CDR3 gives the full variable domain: EAGVAQSPRYKIIEKRQSVAFWCNPISGHATLYWYQQILGQGPKLLIQFQNNGVVDDSQLPKDRFSAERLKGVDSTLKIQPAKLEDSAVYLCASSARQGSKETQYFGPGTRLLVL.